This T cell receptor (beta chain) was identified in a study of blood T cell repertoires in COVID-19. Study as a whole: COVID-19 samples from acute and convalescent phases originated in the United States, Italy and Spain. From T cells, B-cell-depleted T cells, or PBMCs came the material, which was cDNA or gDNA.

The CDR3 loop spans 15 amino acids. J gave up 7 bases and V 8 bases, and 12 bases lay outside the gene matches. CDR1 SNHLY and CDR2 FYNNEI come from the germline V gene. Original processing methods: Estimation of nucleated cell counts relied on the amplification of reference gene primers. Profiling relied on immunoSEQ multiplex PCR, and the TCRdb table lists in-frame clones only, not all of them. V and J calls and clone size are copied from that table; D and trimming were computed from the DNA. The sample includes over 85,000 clones, approximately 80% seen only once; the top ten take roughly 25%. V and J are TRBV2 and TRBJ2-1; 9 nucleotides agree with TRBD1. The receptor was derived from a man aged 60 to 75 with acute or convalescent COVID-19. Sequences were obtained from peripheral blood. CDR3 coding DNA: TGTGCCAGCGCCCGGAGGGGACAGGGTGGAAATGAGCAGTTCTTC. Translation gives CASARRGQGGNEQFF.